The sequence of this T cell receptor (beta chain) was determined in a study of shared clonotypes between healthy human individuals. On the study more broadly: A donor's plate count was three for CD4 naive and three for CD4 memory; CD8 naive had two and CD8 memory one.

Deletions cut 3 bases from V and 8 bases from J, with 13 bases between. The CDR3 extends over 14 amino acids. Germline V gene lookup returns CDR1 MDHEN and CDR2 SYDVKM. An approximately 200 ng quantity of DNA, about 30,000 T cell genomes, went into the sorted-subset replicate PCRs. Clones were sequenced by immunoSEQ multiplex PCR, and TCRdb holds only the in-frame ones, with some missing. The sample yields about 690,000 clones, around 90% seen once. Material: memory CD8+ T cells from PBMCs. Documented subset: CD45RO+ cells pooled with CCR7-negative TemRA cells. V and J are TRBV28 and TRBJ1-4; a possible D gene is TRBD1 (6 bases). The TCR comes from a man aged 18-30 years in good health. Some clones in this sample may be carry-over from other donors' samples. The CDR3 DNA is TGTGCCAGCAGTTTTAGCGGGGGCGGGGAAAAACTGTTTTTT. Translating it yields CASSFSGGGEKLFF. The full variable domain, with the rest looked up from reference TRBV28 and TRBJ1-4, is DVKVTQSSRYLVKRTGEKVFLECVQDMDHENMFWYRQDPGLGLRLIYFSYDVKMKEKGDIPEGYSVSREKKERFSLILESASTNQTSMYLCASSFSGGGEKLFFGSGTQLSVL.